These 9 T cell receptor beta chains were sequenced from one sample in a study of T cell changes during pregnancy in multiple sclerosis. Here immunoSEQ multiplex PCR was the method, and the copy in TCRdb shows in-frame clones only, minus some. Among 48,000 or so clones listed, 85% to 95% were seen once. The material sequenced was CD4+ T cells from peripheral blood mononuclear cells, taken in the second trimester of pregnancy. The receptor source for this set is a female donor in good health, enrolled as a control in a pregnancy study.

The chain couples TRBV15 to TRBJ2-3, with 7 positions matching TRBD1. The germline gives CDR1 LNHNV, CDR2 YYDKDF (reference sequence). CDR3 length equals 16 residues. J lost 6 bases, V lost 1 base, and 10 bases had no gene match. DNA of the CDR3: TGTGCCACCAGCAGAGGCGACAGGGATTTAGATGATACGCAGTATTTT. Translated: CATSRGDRDLDDTQYF.

Only one count was recorded for this clone. V is TRBV5-1 and J is TRBJ1-2, with 9 bases that match TRBD1. This CDR3 comprises 13 residues. Germline-derived CDR1 and CDR2 are SGHRS and YFSETQ. Germline trimming cut 4 bases from V and 5 bases from J; bases unmatched to any gene: 3. The CDR3 DNA reads as TGCGCCAGCAGCGCCGGACAGGGGTATGGCTACACCTTC. Translation gives CASSAGQGYGYTF.

The V call is TRBV5-6, the J call TRBJ1-5; no definite D call. Germline-derived CDR1 and CDR2 are SGHDT and YYEEEE. The CDR3 length is 13 residues. The V gene lost 0 bases and the J gene lost 7 bases, with 8 bases spanning the gap. This CDR3 reads CASSLGRNQPQHF. Here the CDR3 DNA reads TGTGCCAGCAGCTTGGGCAGGAACCAGCCCCAGCATTTT.

This chain uses TRBV5-1 with TRBJ2-5; 13 nucleotides align to TRBD2. The V gene's germline CDR1 is SGHRS and CDR2 YFSETQ. This CDR3 is built from 16 residues. Trimming removed 5 bases from V and 4 bases from J; junction bases left unmatched: 8. CDR3 sequence reads: CASRPGLAGSGETQYF. The DNA of the CDR3 is TGCGCCAGCAGGCCGGGACTAGCGGGATCGGGAGAGACCCAGTACTTC.

The CDR3 is CASSPRPGPTYGYTF. In nucleotides, the CDR3 is TGTGCCAGCAGCCCTCGCCCTGGCCCCACCTATGGCTACACCTTC. The rearrangement uses TRBV9 and TRBJ1-2, with unresolved D. Per germline, CDR1 SGDLS and CDR2 YYNGEE. The CDR3 has 15 residues. Trimming took 4 bases from V and 4 from J, leaving 17 bases between them.

The V gene is TRBV11-2, the J gene TRBJ2-4, with TRBD2 as a possible D gene (5 bases). Germline CDR1 SGHAT, CDR2 FQNNGV. Trimming left V 6 bases short and J 0 bases short, with 15 bases between. This CDR3 has 16 residues. CDR3 coding DNA: TGTGCCAGCAGAAATCCGCGGGCAGAAGCCAAAAACATTCAGTACTTC. Its translation: CASRNPRAEAKNIQYF. Variable domain in full (rest from reference TRBV11-2 and TRBJ2-4): EAGVAQSPRYKIIEKRQSVAFWCNPISGHATLYWYQQILGQGPKLLIQFQNNGVVDDSQLPKDRFSAERLKGVDSTLKIQPAKLEDSAVYLCASRNPRAEAKNIQYFGAGTRLSVL.

The rearrangement joins TRBV11-1 to TRBJ2-2, with 10 bases fitting TRBD2. J lost 6 bases, V lost 5 bases, and 9 bases had no gene match. Germline V CDR1 and CDR2: SGHAT, FQDESV (reference sequence). The CDR3 has 16 residues. As DNA, the CDR3 is TGTGCCAGCAGCCCACGTGGACTAGCGGACTCCGGGGAGCTGTTTTTT. Translating it yields CASSPRGLADSGELFF.

V and J are TRBV7-2 and TRBJ2-1; 13 bases are a match to TRBD2. CDR1 and CDR2 from the germline V gene are SGHTA and FQGNSA. The length of the CDR3 is 18 residues. J lost 4 bases, V lost 3 bases, and 9 bases had no gene match. The CDR3 region is CASSFAGTSGKDYNEQFF. For the CDR3, the DNA is TGTGCCAGCAGCTTCGCCGGGACTAGCGGGAAGGATTACAATGAGCAGTTCTTC.

The gene calls are TRBV10-3 and TRBJ2-1; a possible D gene is TRBD2 (5 bases). Trimming took off 7 bases at V and 9 bases at J, with 16 bases between the two ends. The CDR3 consists of 13 residues. Germline values: CDR1 ENHRY, CDR2 SYGVKD. The CDR3 bases are TGTGCCATCACCAGGCAGTCGGGAACTGAGCAGTTCTTC. This sequence encodes CAITRQSGTEQFF.